The 28 T cell receptor beta chains given below trace back to one sample, sequenced in a study of blood T cell repertoires in COVID-19. TCRdb's copy holds only in-frame clones and misses some; the assay was immunoSEQ multiplex PCR. This table holds tens of thousands of clones, 75% to 90% found once. The specimen sequenced was peripheral blood. The receptors stem from a human donor in a cohort sampled during active COVID-19.

The chain employs TRBV9 and TRBJ2-7, with D possibly TRBD1 on 6 matching bases. The germline V gene encodes CDR1 SGDLS and CDR2 YYNGEE. The CDR3 contains 15 residues. Trimming took off 0 bases at V and 4 bases at J, with 14 bases between the two ends. CDR3 nucleotide sequence: TGTGCCAGCAGCGTAGCCGTACAGGGATGGTACGAGCAGTACTTC. Translated, it gives CASSVAVQGWYEQYF.

The CDR3, as DNA: TGCAGCGTAAGCGGGAGGGCCTACAATGAGCAGTTCTTC. Protein product: CSVSGRAYNEQFF. The V call is TRBV29-1, the J call TRBJ2-1; 10 bases are a match to TRBD2. The CDR3 extends over 13 amino acids. The ends lost 6 bases at V and 2 bases at J; junction bases unmatched: 1. Per germline, CDR1 SQVTM and CDR2 ANQGSEA.

V usage is TRBV20-1 and J usage is TRBJ2-5; D remains ambiguous. Germline V gene sequence: CDR1 DFQATT, CDR2 SNEGSKA (reference sequence). The CDR3 has 11 amino acids. V lost 4 bases, J lost 2 bases, and 5 bases lay in between. CDR3 sequence (DNA): TGCAGTGCTACTATTCAAGAGACCCAGTACTTC. Its protein product is CSATIQETQYF.

The rearrangement uses TRBV4-1 and TRBJ2-1; 8 bases are a match to TRBD2. The V gene end was trimmed by 0 bases and the J gene end by 5 bases; junction bases not matched to a gene: 21. Per germline, CDR1 MGHRA and CDR2 YSYEKL. The CDR3 runs to 21 residues. Here the CDR3 DNA reads TGCGCCAGCAGCCAAGATCCTACCCACCATCTTAGCGGGGATTTGGACAATGAGCAGTTCTTC. Protein sequence: CASSQDPTHHLSGDLDNEQFF.

The chain joins TRBV7-2 to TRBJ2-7; 13 bases align to TRBD2. The germline gives CDR1 SGHTA, CDR2 FQGNSA. V gave up 5 bases and J gave up 6 bases; unmatched junction bases: 10. There are 16 residues in the CDR3. The CDR3 DNA is TGTGCCAGCAGCATCGAAGGGACTAGCGGGATCCGCGAGCAGTACTTC. Protein: CASSIEGTSGIREQYF.

V gene TRBV19 combines with J gene TRBJ1-1; TRBD1 might be the D (6 bases). Germline CDR1 is LNHDA and CDR2 is SQIVND (reference sequence). The CDR3 length is 14 residues. Deletions cut 5 bases from V and 4 bases from J, with 14 bases between. DNA for the CDR3: TGTGCCAGTAGTGGGGACACCAGAGGCACTGAAGCTTTCTTT. Protein: CASSGDTRGTEAFF.

J is TRBJ1-1 and V is TRBV2; TRBD1 matches 7 bases. The length of the CDR3 is 15 residues. V trimming: 2 bases; J trimming: 2 bases; junction bases outside the gene matches: 5. CDR1 and CDR2 from the germline V gene are SNHLY and FYNNEI. The CDR3 sequence is CASSERQGANTEAFF. CDR3 bases: TGTGCCAGCAGTGAAAGACAGGGAGCAAACACTGAAGCTTTCTTT.

This clone was recorded a few times. The CDR3: CASSLSGTYEQYF. Written as DNA, the CDR3 is TGTGCCAGCAGCTTAAGTGGCACCTACGAGCAGTACTTC. This chain joins TRBV7-2 and TRBJ2-7; D is uncertain. The CDR3 contains 13 residues. CDR1 is SGHTA, CDR2 FQGNSA, per germline. Trimming stripped 2 bases from V and 2 bases from J, with 7 bases between.

This sequence joins TRBV4-1 and TRBJ1-1; no firm D call. V was pared by 4 bases and J by 3 bases, with 9 bases between. Germline CDR1 is MGHRA and CDR2 is YSYEKL. CDR3 length equals 13 residues. The CDR3 protein is CASSLRVDTEAFF. The CDR3 region has the DNA TGCGCCAGCAGCCTGAGAGTAGACACTGAAGCTTTCTTT.

This chain links TRBV18 with TRBJ1-1; perhaps TRBD1 as D (5 bases). This CDR3 contains 13 residues. The germline V gene has CDR1 KGHSH and CDR2 LQKENI. V gave up 2 bases and J gave up 1 base, with 5 bases separating them. This CDR3 reads CASSPTGNTEAFF. CDR3 in DNA: TGTGCCAGCTCACCAACAGGGAACACTGAAGCTTTCTTT.

This rearrangement joins TRBV27 to TRBJ2-7, with TRBD2 matching over 9 bases. The length of the CDR3 is 16 residues. Germline assignment: CDR1 MNHEY and CDR2 SMNVEV (reference sequence). The trim removed 5 bases at V and 5 bases at J, leaving 13 bases unmatched. CDR3 amino acids: CASSVNSGSLRDEQYF. The CDR3 DNA reads TGTGCCAGCAGTGTTAATAGCGGGAGCCTTCGGGACGAGCAGTACTTC.

A few counts support this clone. The J gene is TRBJ2-7, the V gene TRBV6-5; the D is unclear. Germline values: CDR1 MNHEY, CDR2 SVGAGI. This CDR3 is 14 amino acids long. Trimming took 6 bases from V and 7 from J, leaving 19 bases between them. The DNA for the CDR3 is TGTGCCAGCAGGCAGTTTGGGCAGTTTTATGAGCAGTACTTC. Protein product: CASRQFGQFYEQYF.

The chain links TRBV28 to TRBJ1-2; the D is unclear. This CDR3 is built from 13 residues. With 4 bases removed from V and 8 bases from J, the gap between germline ends came to 14 bases. CDR1 MDHEN and CDR2 SYDVKM come from the germline V gene. The CDR3 loop reads CASSSRWGGGYTF. The CDR3 DNA reads as TGTGCCAGCAGTTCACGATGGGGAGGGGGCTACACCTTC.

The chain is built from TRBV6-5 and TRBJ1-1; 7 positions agree with TRBD1. The CDR3 is made up of 13 amino acids. Germline-derived CDR1 and CDR2 are MNHEY and SVGAGI. Trimming removed 5 bases from V and 11 bases from J; junction bases left unmatched: 11. The CDR3 bases are TGTGCCAGCAGTCCCTCGACAGGGAGAGGCGCTTTCTTT. Its protein is CASSPSTGRGAFF.

The chain joins TRBV7-2 to TRBJ2-3, with 12 bases matching TRBD2. The CDR3 length is 16 residues. After removal of 4 bases from V and 2 bases from J, the junction contained 4 bases not matched to a gene. Germline V CDR1 and CDR2: SGHTA, FQGNSA. DNA for the CDR3: TGTGCCAGCAGCTCCACTAGCGGGGGGTACACAGATACGCAGTATTTT. Protein product: CASSSTSGGYTDTQYF.

This clone occurred once. The chain carries TRBV5-4 and TRBJ1-2; 8 nucleotides align to TRBD1. Germline V lookup: CDR1 SGHNT, CDR2 YYREEE (reference sequence). With V trimmed by 4 bases and J by 4 bases, 6 bases remained unmatched. The CDR3 consists of 14 residues. The CDR3: CASSPRGRGYGYTF. The CDR3 DNA reads TGTGCCAGCAGCCCCAGGGGGCGGGGCTATGGCTACACCTTC.

The table lists this clone with a count of one. This sequence joins TRBV5-6 and TRBJ2-7; 11 bases map to TRBD1. The V gene end was trimmed by 0 bases and the J gene end by 3 bases; junction bases not matched to a gene: 2. CDR3 size: 15 residues. Germline assignment: CDR1 SGHDT and CDR2 YYEEEE. The CDR3 spells CASSLAGTGGYEQYF. DNA for the CDR3: TGTGCCAGCAGCTTGGCCGGGACAGGGGGCTACGAGCAGTACTTC. Looking up the rest from reference TRBV5-6 and TRBJ2-7 gives the full variable domain: DAGVTQSPTHLIKTRGQQVTLRCSPKSGHDTVSWYQQALGQGPQFIFQYYEEEERQRGNFPDRFSGHQFPNYSSELNVNALLLGDSALYLCASSLAGTGGYEQYFGPGTRLTVT.

This chain connects TRBV6-2 or TRBV6-3 to TRBJ2-7; D possibly uses TRBD1 or TRBD2 (5 bases each). In germline, CDR1 is MNHEY, CDR2 SVGEGT. The CDR3 has 14 amino acids. V lost 6 bases and J 4 bases, leaving 16 bases between the germline ends. As DNA, the CDR3 is TGTGCCAGCAGCCGGGGCACCTTTGGGTACGAGCAGTACTTC. It encodes CASSRGTFGYEQYF.

In this sample, this clone turned up a few times. The chain links TRBV19 to TRBJ2-7; tentatively, D is TRBD1 (6 bases). This CDR3 spans 15 amino acids. CDR1 LNHDA and CDR2 SQIVND come from the germline V gene (reference sequence). Trimming shortened V by 5 bases and J by 5 bases, and 19 bases separated the two germline ends. The CDR3 region has the DNA TGTGCCAGTAGTTTTAGGACAGCTCGGACGAACGAGCAGTACTTC. Its translation: CASSFRTARTNEQYF. The entire variable domain, with the rest obtained from reference TRBV19 and TRBJ2-7, is as follows: DGGITQSPKYLFRKEGQNVTLSCEQNLNHDAMYWYRQDPGQGLRLIYYSQIVNDFQKGDIAEGYSVSREKKESFPLTVTSAQKNPTAFYLCASSFRTARTNEQYFGPGTRLTVT.

The chain employs TRBV18 and TRBJ2-6; tentatively, D is TRBD1 (5 bases). Trimming pared 1 base from V and 0 bases from J, leaving 19 bases between. This CDR3 region has 20 residues. CDR1 and CDR2 from the germline V gene are KGHSH and LQKENI. This CDR3 reads CASSPRQSSLPLSGANVLTF. Here the CDR3 DNA reads TGTGCCAGCTCACCACGACAGTCCTCTTTACCTCTCTCTGGGGCCAACGTCCTGACTTTC.

On this clone itself: In the same sample, other DNA sequences code for this CDR3. This chain connects TRBV19 to TRBJ2-3, with D possibly TRBD1 on 6 matching bases. The CDR3 loop spans 14 amino acids. The germline V gene has CDR1 LNHDA and CDR2 SQIVND (reference sequence). V was clipped by 2 bases and J by 3 bases, with 9 bases between them. CDR3 protein: CASSISGTTDTQYF. CDR3 in DNA: TGTGCCAGTAGTATATCCGGGACAACAGATACGCAGTATTTT.

J is TRBJ2-2 and V is TRBV29-1; 10 nucleotides line up with TRBD1. The V gene's germline CDR1 is SQVTM and CDR2 ANQGSEA. The CDR3 has 14 amino acids. V lost 4 bases to trimming and J lost 4 bases; unmatched junction nucleotides: 3. DNA for the CDR3: TGCAGCGTTGGTGGACAGGGGGTCACCGGGGAGCTGTTTTTT. As protein: CSVGGQGVTGELFF.

V and J are TRBV19 and TRBJ1-1, with D possibly matching TRBD1 (6 bases). Per the germline V gene, CDR1 is LNHDA and CDR2 is SQIVND (reference sequence). The CDR3 contains 14 residues. V was clipped by 8 bases and J by 4 bases, with 17 bases between them. CDR3 protein: CASSSGGRGTEAFF. The DNA of the CDR3 is TGTGCCAGTTCCTCGGGGGGGCGCGGCACTGAAGCTTTCTTT.

This chain connects TRBV29-1 to TRBJ1-2; TRBD1 matches 7 bases. Unmatched junction bases numbered 5, after V lost 4 bases and J lost 6 bases. This CDR3 is 12 amino acids long. Per germline, CDR1 SQVTM and CDR2 ANQGSEA. CDR3 nucleotide sequence: TGCAGCGTTGGTACAGGGGTTAATGGCTACACCTTC. This codes for CSVGTGVNGYTF.

V gene TRBV14 combines with J gene TRBJ1-5; a possible D gene is TRBD1 (5 bases). Trimming removed 4 bases from V and 2 bases from J, with 12 bases in between. Germline CDR1 reads SGHDN; CDR2 reads FVKESK. CDR3 length: 15 residues. CDR3 DNA sequence: TGTGCCAGCAGCCTCCGGCAGGGTGGCAATCAGCCCCAGCATTTT. Amino acids: CASSLRQGGNQPQHF.

V and J are TRBV2 and TRBJ2-7, with 16 bases aligning to TRBD2. The V gene's germline CDR1 is SNHLY and CDR2 FYNNEI. CDR3 length equals 16 residues. V was pared by 7 bases and J by 3 bases, with 6 bases of the junction left unmatched. Here the CDR3 DNA reads TGTGCCAGCAATCGCGGGACTAGCGGGAGGGGCTACGAGCAGTACTTC. Translated, it gives CASNRGTSGRGYEQYF.

V and J are TRBV6-5 and TRBJ1-6; the D gene is possibly TRBD1 (5 bases). Per germline, CDR1 MNHEY and CDR2 SVGAGI. V was clipped by 7 bases and J by 6 bases, with 13 bases between them. CDR3 length: 14 residues. CDR3 DNA: TGTGCCAGCAACGAGGGCGGGGGTAATTCACCCCTCCACTTT. It encodes CASNEGGGNSPLHF.

This chain uses TRBV27 with TRBJ1-1, with D perhaps matching TRBD1 (5 bases). This CDR3 is built from 16 residues. CDR1 MNHEY and CDR2 SMNVEV come from the germline V gene (reference sequence). Deletions cut 6 bases from V and 5 bases from J, with 22 bases between. CDR3 amino acids: CASRGPSGLSGTEAFF. In DNA form, the CDR3 reads TGTGCCAGCAGGGGCCCCTCGGGACTCAGTGGGACTGAAGCTTTCTTT.